The rows below give T cell receptor beta chains drawn from one sample of a study of shared clonotypes between healthy human individuals. The method was immunoSEQ multiplex PCR; TCRdb's version includes in-frame clones alone and lacks a portion of them. The sample lists over 400,000 clones; 81% were seen once. The sequenced sample was PBMCs. These receptors were obtained from a woman aged 40 to 50 in good health. Some clones in this sample may be carry-over from other donors' samples. Each CDR3 is given with its conserved first and last residue. Each record gives: V gene, CDR3 length, clone size, D gene, J gene, CDR3 protein, CDR3 DNA. A D gene is named only where the DNA matches it firmly. Rows may omit the clone size; those that give it use once, few, many or a size class.

v_gene: TRBV5-1; len: 16; abundance: .; d_gene: TRBD2; j_gene: TRBJ2-2; CDR3aa: CASSAASGRKGGELFF; CDR3nt: TGCGCCAGCAGCGCCGCCAGCGGGAGAAAAGGCGGGGAGCTGTTTTTT
v_gene: TRBV7-2; len: 14; abundance: once; d_gene: .; j_gene: TRBJ2-5; CDR3aa: CASGIGGVQETQYF; CDR3nt: TGTGCCAGCGGGATCGGCGGAGTCCAAGAGACCCAGTACTTC
v_gene: TRBV5-1; len: 11; abundance: .; d_gene: .; j_gene: TRBJ2-1; CDR3aa: CASSSGRGQFF; CDR3nt: TGCGCCAGCAGCTCTGGAAGAGGGCAGTTCTTC
v_gene: TRBV29-1; len: 12; abundance: .; d_gene: .; j_gene: TRBJ2-5; CDR3aa: CSVGGVGETQYF; CDR3nt: TGCAGCGTTGGAGGGGTTGGGGAGACCCAGTACTTC
v_gene: TRBV29-1; len: 13; abundance: few; d_gene: TRBD2; j_gene: TRBJ2-1; CDR3aa: CSALTSGRSEQFF; CDR3nt: TGCAGCGCTTTGACTAGCGGGAGAAGTGAGCAGTTCTTC
v_gene: TRBV19; len: 15; abundance: .; d_gene: TRBD1; j_gene: TRBJ2-7; CDR3aa: CASSRTGGSAYEQYF; CDR3nt: TGTGCCAGTAGCAGGACAGGGGGATCCGCCTACGAGCAGTACTTC
v_gene: TRBV5-1; len: 15; abundance: few; d_gene: .; j_gene: TRBJ2-5; CDR3aa: CASSAQGGPEETQYF; CDR3nt: TGCGCCAGCAGCGCCCAGGGGGGGCCGGAAGAGACCCAGTACTTC
v_gene: TRBV7-2; len: 17; abundance: .; d_gene: .; j_gene: TRBJ1-2; CDR3aa: CASSLQSGQPRTYGYTF; CDR3nt: TGTGCCAGCAGCTTACAATCAGGGCAGCCTCGCACCTATGGCTACACCTTC
v_gene: TRBV28; len: 14; abundance: once; d_gene: .; j_gene: TRBJ1-1; CDR3aa: CASSLMRTGPEAFF; CDR3nt: TGTGCCAGCAGTTTAATGAGGACGGGACCCGAAGCTTTCTTT
v_gene: TRBV7-3; len: 12; abundance: .; d_gene: .; j_gene: TRBJ2-3; CDR3aa: CASSFGGDTQYF; CDR3nt: TGTGCCAGCAGCTTTGGAGGTGATACGCAGTATTTT
v_gene: TRBV28; len: 14; abundance: few; d_gene: .; j_gene: TRBJ2-6; CDR3aa: CASRGLSGANVLTF; CDR3nt: TGTGCCAGTCGAGGGCTCTCTGGGGCCAACGTCCTGACTTTC
v_gene: TRBV2; len: 15; abundance: .; d_gene: TRBD2; j_gene: TRBJ2-1; CDR3aa: CASRPLAGTYNEQFF; CDR3nt: TGTGCCAGCAGACCGCTAGCGGGGACCTACAATGAGCAGTTCTTC
v_gene: TRBV7-7; len: 15; abundance: once; d_gene: .; j_gene: TRBJ2-7; CDR3aa: CASSLAPGESYEQYF; CDR3nt: TGTGCCAGCAGCTTAGCTCCGGGGGAATCCTACGAGCAGTACTTC
v_gene: TRBV6-1; len: 16; abundance: .; d_gene: TRBD1; j_gene: TRBJ2-1; CDR3aa: CASSVVGTGGWDEQFF; CDR3nt: TGTGCCAGCAGTGTGGTCGGGACAGGGGGTTGGGATGAGCAGTTCTTC
v_gene: TRBV2; len: 16; abundance: .; d_gene: .; j_gene: TRBJ1-4; CDR3aa: CASSESWAVFNEKLFF; CDR3nt: TGTGCCAGCAGTGAATCTTGGGCAGTCTTTAATGAAAAACTGTTTTTT
v_gene: TRBV4-2; len: 14; abundance: .; d_gene: .; j_gene: TRBJ2-4; CDR3aa: CASSRWEGKNIQYF; CDR3nt: TGTGCCAGCAGCCGGTGGGAAGGCAAAAACATTCAGTACTTC
v_gene: TRBV5-4; len: 15; abundance: many; d_gene: TRBD1; j_gene: TRBJ1-2; CDR3aa: CASSLGDRANYGYTF; CDR3nt: TGTGCCAGCAGCCTCGGGGACAGAGCTAACTATGGCTACACCTTC
v_gene: TRBV10-3; len: 13; abundance: .; d_gene: TRBD2; j_gene: TRBJ2-1; CDR3aa: CAISGDYYNEQFF; CDR3nt: TGTGCCATCAGTGGGGACTACTACAATGAGCAGTTCTTC
v_gene: TRBV7-9; len: 13; abundance: few; d_gene: .; j_gene: TRBJ2-5; CDR3aa: CASSLGGGETQYF; CDR3nt: TGTGCCAGCAGCTTAGGGGGTGGGGAGACCCAGTACTTC
v_gene: TRBV5-1; len: 18; abundance: .; d_gene: TRBD2; j_gene: TRBJ2-7; CDR3aa: CASSPSGLAGGPSYEQYF; CDR3nt: TGCGCCAGCAGCCCATCCGGACTAGCGGGAGGGCCCTCCTACGAGCAGTACTTC
v_gene: TRBV4-2; len: 17; abundance: once; d_gene: .; j_gene: TRBJ2-1; CDR3aa: CASSQALEPGPHNEQFF; CDR3nt: TGTGCCAGCAGCCAAGCCCTGGAGCCCGGCCCACACAATGAGCAGTTCTTC
v_gene: TRBV5-5; len: 13; abundance: many; d_gene: .; j_gene: TRBJ2-7; CDR3aa: CASSYEWRYEQYF; CDR3nt: TGTGCCAGCAGCTACGAATGGCGGTACGAGCAGTACTTC
v_gene: TRBV29-1; len: 13; abundance: .; d_gene: TRBD1; j_gene: TRBJ2-7; CDR3aa: CSHSTGVAYEQYF; CDR3nt: TGCAGCCACTCGACAGGGGTGGCCTACGAGCAGTACTTC
v_gene: TRBV11-2; len: 16; abundance: .; d_gene: .; j_gene: TRBJ2-2; CDR3aa: CASSLDRVGNTGELFF; CDR3nt: TGTGCCAGCAGCTTAGACAGGGTAGGGAACACCGGGGAGCTGTTTTTT
v_gene: TRBV27; len: 11; abundance: .; d_gene: .; j_gene: TRBJ2-2; CDR3aa: CASSSPGELFF; CDR3nt: TGTGCCAGCAGTTCCCCCGGGGAGCTGTTTTTT
v_gene: TRBV6-5; len: 15; abundance: .; d_gene: .; j_gene: TRBJ1-1; CDR3aa: CASSYGVWGYTEAFF; CDR3nt: TGTGCCAGCAGTTACGGGGTATGGGGGTACACTGAAGCTTTCTTT
v_gene: TRBV5-1; len: 13; abundance: once; d_gene: .; j_gene: TRBJ2-2; CDR3aa: CASSREGTGELFF; CDR3nt: TGCGCCAGCAGTCGGGAAGGGACCGGGGAGCTGTTTTTT
v_gene: TRBV4-2; len: 15; abundance: .; d_gene: TRBD1; j_gene: TRBJ1-2; CDR3aa: CASGNQGGHTYGYTF; CDR3nt: TGTGCCAGCGGTAATCAGGGGGGGCACACCTATGGCTACACCTTC
v_gene: TRBV5-1; len: 14; abundance: .; d_gene: TRBD2; j_gene: TRBJ2-7; CDR3aa: CASTPSGTTYEQYF; CDR3nt: TGCGCCAGCACCCCTAGCGGGACAACGTACGAGCAGTACTTC
v_gene: TRBV5-6; len: 14; abundance: .; d_gene: .; j_gene: TRBJ2-7; CDR3aa: CASRLRGGSYEQYF; CDR3nt: TGTGCCAGCCGCCTTAGGGGTGGTTCGTACGAGCAGTACTTC
v_gene: TRBV27; len: 15; abundance: .; d_gene: .; j_gene: TRBJ1-1; CDR3aa: CASTQYAGPNTEAFF; CDR3nt: TGTGCCAGCACCCAATATGCAGGGCCCAACACTGAAGCTTTCTTT
v_gene: TRBV6-1; len: 14; abundance: .; d_gene: .; j_gene: TRBJ2-7; CDR3aa: CANPGQITIYEQYF; CDR3nt: TGTGCCAACCCGGGACAAATCACCATCTACGAGCAGTACTTC
v_gene: TRBV29-1; len: 14; abundance: .; d_gene: TRBD2; j_gene: TRBJ2-5; CDR3aa: CSVALTSGEETQYF; CDR3nt: TGCAGCGTGGCCCTGACTAGCGGGGAAGAGACCCAGTACTTC
v_gene: TRBV10-1; len: 12; abundance: few; d_gene: .; j_gene: TRBJ2-1; CDR3aa: CASSETSYEQFF; CDR3nt: TGCGCCAGCAGTGAGACTAGCTATGAGCAGTTCTTC
v_gene: TRBV30; len: 15; abundance: .; d_gene: .; j_gene: TRBJ2-3; CDR3aa: CAWQEGLGVPDTQYF; CDR3nt: TGTGCCTGGCAGGAGGGCCTGGGGGTGCCAGATACGCAGTATTTT
v_gene: TRBV5-1; len: 15; abundance: .; d_gene: .; j_gene: TRBJ2-1; CDR3aa: CASSLDGGSYNEQFF; CDR3nt: TGCGCCAGCAGCTTGGATGGTGGCTCCTACAATGAGCAGTTCTTC
v_gene: TRBV10-1; len: 13; abundance: .; d_gene: .; j_gene: TRBJ2-2; CDR3aa: CASGYRDTGELFF; CDR3nt: TGCGCCAGCGGATACAGGGACACCGGGGAGCTGTTTTTT
v_gene: TRBV28; len: 13; abundance: .; d_gene: .; j_gene: TRBJ2-5; CDR3aa: CASSRLWGETQYF; CDR3nt: TGTGCCAGCAGTCGACTTTGGGGGGAGACCCAGTACTTC
v_gene: TRBV30; len: 12; abundance: .; d_gene: .; j_gene: TRBJ2-7; CDR3aa: CAWAGSTYEQYF; CDR3nt: TGTGCCTGGGCCGGGTCTACCTACGAGCAGTACTTC
v_gene: TRBV18; len: 16; abundance: .; d_gene: .; j_gene: TRBJ2-1; CDR3aa: CASSPFSTGANNEQFF; CDR3nt: TGTGCCAGCTCACCCTTTAGTACGGGAGCAAACAATGAGCAGTTCTTC
v_gene: TRBV6-5; len: 16; abundance: few; d_gene: .; j_gene: TRBJ1-2; CDR3aa: CASSYGLKGANYGYTF; CDR3nt: TGTGCCAGCAGTTACGGATTAAAGGGAGCTAACTATGGCTACACCTTC